The present T cell receptor beta chain was sequenced within a study of blood T cell repertoires in COVID-19. Turning to the study itself: Samples representing acute and convalescent COVID-19 were sourced from the United States, Italy and Spain. PBMCs, B-cell-depleted T cells, or T cells provided the cDNA or gDNA that made up the material.

Authors' data handling: Reference gene primer amplification gave estimated nucleated cell counts. Generated by immunoSEQ multiplex PCR, the TCRdb table keeps only in-frame clones and is missing some. V, J and clone size are taken as reported in that table, and D and trimming were inferred from the DNA itself. The sample shows 200,000 to 250,000 clones, 84% of them seen only once. The germline CDR1 and CDR2 sequences are LGHNA and YNFKEQ. The germline V and J ends were trimmed by 4 bases and 6 bases, with 24 bases remaining between them. The length of the CDR3 is 17 residues. The material sequenced was peripheral blood. The chain uses TRBV4-2 and TRBJ1-2; the D gene is possibly TRBD1 (5 bases). The sequence was obtained from a human donor in a cohort sampled during active COVID-19. The CDR3 loop is CASSLIGEAGIVHGYTF. The CDR3 DNA follows: TGTGCCAGCAGCCTCATAGGCGAAGCAGGGATTGTACATGGCTACACCTTC.